The next 15 T cell receptor beta chains were all read from a single sample in a study of blood T cells in healthy people across ages (dated by TCRdb to between 2015 and 2016). To prepare the library, 5' RACE was applied. The second PCR ran for roughly 7 to 12 cycles and used a J-beta primer mix along with a sample-barcoded 5' primer. In TCRdb, the public reads were trimmed at Q25 with fastp and aligned with MiXCR, with productive beta chains retained. Entries that share a CDR3 protein sequence are merged under the most common genes and DNA. The sample table contains fewer than 2 million distinct CDR3 sequences; only one count was recorded for 30% to 40% of them. The ten top clones hold roughly 23% of the sample. Sequenced sample: blood. These receptors all stem from a human donor in good health.

A few counts support this clonotype. V is TRBV5-4 and J is TRBJ2-5; 7 bases agree with TRBD2. Per germline, CDR1 SGHNT and CDR2 YYREEE (reference sequence). CDR3 size: 14 residues. V trimming: 3 bases; J trimming: 5 bases; junction bases outside the gene matches: 7. The CDR3 sequence: CASSSAGHAETQYF. Here the CDR3 DNA reads TGTGCCAGCAGCTCAGCGGGGCACGCGGAGACCCAGTACTTC.

In this sample, this clonotype turned up a few times. This chain uses TRBV5-1 with TRBJ1-1; 7 positions agree with TRBD1. V dropped 0 bases and J dropped 1; count of bases not matched to a gene: 3. Germline CDR1 SGHRS, CDR2 YFSETQ. The CDR3 runs to 15 residues. CDR3 in DNA: TGCGCCAGCAGCTTGGCGGGACAGCAGAACACTGAAGCTTTCTTT. Its translation: CASSLAGQQNTEAFF.

Remarks on this clonotype: Since a much larger clone is just one base distant, this may be a read error. The chain couples TRBV3-1 to TRBJ2-5; D is perhaps TRBD2 (6 bases). The germline CDR1 and CDR2 sequences are LGHDT and YNNKEL (reference sequence). CDR3 length: 17 residues. CDR3 nucleotide sequence: TGTGCCAGCAGCCAAGCTAGCGAGGTGTTTTACCAAGGGACCCAGTACTTC. Translation: CASSQASEVFYQGTQYF.

The chain employs TRBV20-1 and TRBJ1-5; 8 positions agree with TRBD1. Germline V gene lookup returns CDR1 DFQATT and CDR2 SNEGSKA (reference sequence). The V and J ends lost 5 bases and 1 base, in that order; junction bases with no gene match: 13. The CDR3 runs 17 residues. CDR3 in DNA: TGCAGTGCTGCTCCTGACAGGGGCTTATGGAGCAATCAGCCCCAGCATTTT. The encoded protein is CSAAPDRGLWSNQPQHF.

This chain uses TRBV7-2 with TRBJ2-1; TRBD1 aligns across 9 bases. Germline values: CDR1 SGHTA, CDR2 FQGNSA. The V and J ends lost 5 bases and 4 bases, in that order; junction bases with no gene match: 9. The CDR3 has 16 residues. This chain's CDR3 is CASSRIRGTGYNEQFF. The DNA of the CDR3 is TGTGCCAGCAGCCGAATCCGGGGGACAGGGTACAATGAGCAGTTCTTC.

This rearrangement joins TRBV13 to TRBJ2-7; D is unclear. CDR3 length equals 15 residues. From germline, CDR1 is PRHDT and CDR2 FYEKMQ (reference sequence). Between the trimmed V and J ends, which lost 6 bases and 0 bases, there was a span of 15 bases. The CDR3 protein is CASSPGQPFSYEQYF. The CDR3 DNA reads TGTGCCAGCAGTCCCGGGCAGCCTTTCTCCTACGAGCAGTACTTC.

This clonotype occurred many times. The chain employs TRBV7-9 and TRBJ2-5; D gene ambiguous. V was trimmed by 4 bases and J by 5 bases, leaving 11 bases between them. Germline V gene data show CDR1 as SEHNR and CDR2 as FQNEAQ (reference sequence). The CDR3 totals 13 residues. CDR3 bases: TGTGCCAGCAGCTACTCAAGCTCGGAGACCCAGTACTTC. Its translation is CASSYSSSETQYF.

CDR3 sequence: CASKSHPEETQYF. The DNA for the CDR3 is TGTGCCAGCAAATCGCACCCCGAAGAGACCCAGTACTTC. This chain uses TRBV27 with TRBJ2-5; D is uncertain. The CDR3 loop spans 13 amino acids. V was trimmed by 7 bases and J by 3 bases, leaving 12 bases between them. Germline CDR1 reads MNHEY; CDR2 reads SMNVEV (reference sequence).

CDR3 loop: CASSSVGTSGDTQYF. In nucleotides, the CDR3 is TGTGCCAGCAGCTCAGTGGGGACTAGCGGTGATACGCAGTATTTT. The chain combines TRBV7-9 with TRBJ2-3; 11 bases align to TRBD2. The germline V gene has CDR1 SEHNR and CDR2 FQNEAQ (reference sequence). Unmatched junction bases numbered 6, after V lost 4 bases and J lost 6 bases. This CDR3 comprises 15 residues. Using reference TRBV7-9 and TRBJ2-3 for the parts outside the CDR3, the full variable domain is DTGVSQNPRHKITKRGQNVTFRCDPISEHNRLYWYRQTLGQGPEFLTYFQNEAQLEKSRLLSDRFSAERPKGSFSTLEIQRTEQGDSAMYLCASSSVGTSGDTQYFGPGTRLTVL.

The chain employs TRBV3-1 and TRBJ1-2; D is ambiguous. The CDR3 sequence is 14 residues long. Trimming took off 1 base at V and 8 bases at J, with 14 bases between the two ends. Germline-derived CDR1 and CDR2 are LGHDT and YNNKEL (reference sequence). The CDR3 is CASSQGTRARGYTF. CDR3 in DNA: TGTGCCAGCAGCCAAGGGACCCGAGCGAGGGGCTACACCTTC.

DNA for the CDR3: TGTGCCAGCAGTCCCGACAGTGGGAGTCAAGAGACCCAGTACTTC. It is translated as CASSPDSGSQETQYF. The chain carries TRBV6-1 and TRBJ2-5; D is possibly TRBD1 or TRBD2 (5 bases each). The ends were cut back, 5 bases at V and 2 bases at J, with 15 bases in the middle. The germline V gene encodes CDR1 MNHNS and CDR2 SASEGT. CDR3 size: 15 residues.

The CDR3 spells CASSFHWGGRGRNTQYF. DNA for the CDR3: TGTGCCAGCAGCTTTCACTGGGGAGGCAGGGGGCGGAATACGCAGTATTTT. The V and J genes are TRBV7-2 and TRBJ2-3; 8 positions agree with TRBD1. Trimming at V came to 3 bases and at J to 7 bases, leaving 15 bases not matched to a gene. The CDR3 consists of 17 residues. Germline V lookup: CDR1 SGHTA, CDR2 FQGNSA.

In this sample, this clonotype turned up a few times. The chain couples TRBV20-1 to TRBJ2-7, with a possible D match to TRBD2 (7 bases). CDR3 length equals 16 residues. CDR1 and CDR2 from the germline V gene are DFQATT and SNEGSKA (reference sequence). Trimming pared 3 bases from V and 1 base from J, leaving 19 bases between. CDR3 nucleotides: TGCAGTGCTAGCGGAGGGGGGGGGACGGAATCCTACGAGCAGTACTTC. It encodes CSASGGGGTESYEQYF.

On this clonotype: Mismatch with germline at one junction end may stem from a read error. The chain has TRBV6-5 and TRBJ2-4, with D perhaps given as TRBD1 or TRBD2 (5 bases each). The CDR3 totals 14 residues. Germline CDR1 reads MNHEY; CDR2 reads SVGAGI. The CDR3 protein is CAGSSGTSRDIQYF. The CDR3 DNA sequence: TGTGCCGGCAGCTCCGGGACCAGTCGGGACATTCAGTACTTC.

This clonotype was counted once. The chain recombines TRBV6-2 or TRBV6-3 with TRBJ1-1; D gene uncertain. Trimming cost V 1 base and J 0 bases, with 12 bases left between them. Germline loops: CDR1 MNHEY, CDR2 SVGEGT. This CDR3 comprises 16 residues. This CDR3 reads CASSYYKNLMNTEAFF. In DNA form, the CDR3 reads TGTGCCAGCAGTTACTATAAAAATTTGATGAACACTGAAGCTTTCTTT.